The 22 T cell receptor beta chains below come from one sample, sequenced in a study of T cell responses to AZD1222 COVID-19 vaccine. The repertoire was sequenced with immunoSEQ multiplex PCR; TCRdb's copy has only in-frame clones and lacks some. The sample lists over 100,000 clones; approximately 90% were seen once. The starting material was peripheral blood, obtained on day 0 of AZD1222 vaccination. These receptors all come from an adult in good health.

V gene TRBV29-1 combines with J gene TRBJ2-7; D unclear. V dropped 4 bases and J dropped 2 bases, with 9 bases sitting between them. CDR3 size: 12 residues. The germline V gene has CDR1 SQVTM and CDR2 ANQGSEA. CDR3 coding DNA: TGCAGCGTTGTAAGGACCACCTACGAGCAGTACTTC. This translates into CSVVRTTYEQYF.

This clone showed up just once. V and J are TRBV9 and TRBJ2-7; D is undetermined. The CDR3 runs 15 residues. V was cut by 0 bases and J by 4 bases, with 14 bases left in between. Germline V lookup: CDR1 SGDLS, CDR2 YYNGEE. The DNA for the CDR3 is TGTGCCAGCAGCGTAGGGTTAGCCCCCACTTACGAGCAGTACTTC. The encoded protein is CASSVGLAPTYEQYF.

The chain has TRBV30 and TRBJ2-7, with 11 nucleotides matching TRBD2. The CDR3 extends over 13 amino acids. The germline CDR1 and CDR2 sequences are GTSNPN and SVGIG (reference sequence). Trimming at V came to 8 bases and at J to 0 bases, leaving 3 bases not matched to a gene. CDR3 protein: CAGTSGTSYEQYF. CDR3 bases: TGTGCCGGGACTAGCGGTACCTCCTACGAGCAGTACTTC.

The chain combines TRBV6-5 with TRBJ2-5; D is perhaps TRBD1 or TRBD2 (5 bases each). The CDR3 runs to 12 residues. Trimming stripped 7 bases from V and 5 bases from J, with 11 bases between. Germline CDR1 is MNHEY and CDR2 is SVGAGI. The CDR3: CASIEGRETQYF. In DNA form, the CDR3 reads TGTGCCAGCATAGAGGGGCGCGAGACCCAGTACTTC.

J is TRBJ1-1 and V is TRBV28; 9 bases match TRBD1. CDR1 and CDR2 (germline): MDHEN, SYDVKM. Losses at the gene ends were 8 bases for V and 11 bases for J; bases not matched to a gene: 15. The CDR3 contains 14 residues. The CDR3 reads CASWVQGAHRGAFF. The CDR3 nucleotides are TGTGCCAGCTGGGTACAGGGGGCGCATCGGGGGGCTTTCTTT.

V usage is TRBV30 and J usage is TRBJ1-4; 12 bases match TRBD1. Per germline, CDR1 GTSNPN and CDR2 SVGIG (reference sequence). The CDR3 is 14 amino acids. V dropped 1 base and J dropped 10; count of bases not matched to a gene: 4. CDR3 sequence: CAWSAGTGGVKLFF. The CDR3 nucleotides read TGTGCCTGGAGTGCAGGGACAGGGGGCGTAAAACTGTTTTTT. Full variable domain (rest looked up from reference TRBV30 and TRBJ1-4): SQTIHQWPATLVQPVGSPLSLECTVEGTSNPNLYWYRQAAGRGLQLLFYSVGIGQISSEVPQNLSASRPQDRQFILSSKKLLLSDSGFYLCAWSAGTGGVKLFFGSGTQLSVL.

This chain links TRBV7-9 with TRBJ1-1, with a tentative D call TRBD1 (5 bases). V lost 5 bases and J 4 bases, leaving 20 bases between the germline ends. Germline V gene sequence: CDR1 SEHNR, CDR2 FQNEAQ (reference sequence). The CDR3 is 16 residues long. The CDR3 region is CASSPNPTGSITEAFF. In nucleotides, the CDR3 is TGTGCCAGCAGCCCTAATCCCACAGGAAGTATCACTGAAGCTTTCTTT. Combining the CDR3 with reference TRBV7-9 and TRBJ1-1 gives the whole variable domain DTGVSQNPRHKITKRGQNVTFRCDPISEHNRLYWYRQTLGQGPEFLTYFQNEAQLEKSRLLSDRFSAERPKGSFSTLEIQRTEQGDSAMYLCASSPNPTGSITEAFFGQGTRLTVV.

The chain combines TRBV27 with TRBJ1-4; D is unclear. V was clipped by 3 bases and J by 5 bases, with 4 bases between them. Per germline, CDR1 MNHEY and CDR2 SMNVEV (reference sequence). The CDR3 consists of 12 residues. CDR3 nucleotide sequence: TGTGCCAGCAGTTTCCCGAATGAAAAACTGTTTTTT. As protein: CASSFPNEKLFF. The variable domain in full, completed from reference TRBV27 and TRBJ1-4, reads EAQVTQNPRYLITVTGKKLTVTCSQNMNHEYMSWYRQDPGLGLRQIYYSMNVEVTDKGDVPEGYKVSRKEKRNFPLILESPSPNQTSLYFCASSFPNEKLFFGSGTQLSVL.

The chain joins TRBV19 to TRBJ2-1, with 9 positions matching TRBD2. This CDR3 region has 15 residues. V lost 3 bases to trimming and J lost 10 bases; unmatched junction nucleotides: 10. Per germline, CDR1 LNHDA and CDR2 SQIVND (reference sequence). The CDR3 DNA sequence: TGTGCCAGTAGTATGGATACTAGCGGGTTTGGAGAGCAGTTCTTC. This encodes CASSMDTSGFGEQFF.

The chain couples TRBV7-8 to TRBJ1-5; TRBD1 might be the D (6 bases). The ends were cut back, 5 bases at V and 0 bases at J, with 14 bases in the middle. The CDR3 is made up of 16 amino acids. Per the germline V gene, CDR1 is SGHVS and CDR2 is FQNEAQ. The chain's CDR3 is CASSPYRVGSNQPQHF. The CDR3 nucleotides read TGTGCCAGCAGCCCATACAGGGTGGGTAGCAATCAGCCCCAGCATTTT.

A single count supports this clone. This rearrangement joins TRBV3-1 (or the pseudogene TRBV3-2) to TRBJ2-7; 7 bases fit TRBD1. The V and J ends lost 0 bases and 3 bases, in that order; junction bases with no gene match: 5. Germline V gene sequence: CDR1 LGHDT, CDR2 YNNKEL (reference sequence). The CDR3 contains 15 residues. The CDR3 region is CASSQEVAGGYEQYF. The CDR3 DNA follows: TGTGCCAGCAGCCAAGAAGTGGCAGGGGGCTACGAGCAGTACTTC.

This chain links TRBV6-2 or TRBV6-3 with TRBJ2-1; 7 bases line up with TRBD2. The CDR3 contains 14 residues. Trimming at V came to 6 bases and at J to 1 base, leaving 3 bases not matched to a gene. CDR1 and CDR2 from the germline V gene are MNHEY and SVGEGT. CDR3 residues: CASSGGSSYNEQFF. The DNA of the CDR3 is TGTGCCAGCAGCGGCGGGAGTTCCTACAATGAGCAGTTCTTC.

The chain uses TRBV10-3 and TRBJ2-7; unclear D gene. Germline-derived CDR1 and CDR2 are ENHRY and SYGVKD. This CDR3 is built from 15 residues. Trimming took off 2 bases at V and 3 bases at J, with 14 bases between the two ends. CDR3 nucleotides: TGTGCCATCAGTGAGGGGATCCGAGATTTCTACGAGCAGTACTTC. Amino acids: CAISEGIRDFYEQYF.

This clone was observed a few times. For the CDR3, the DNA is TGTGCCTCCTCGGGGGGCGGGAGTGGGGACTCCTACAATGAGCAGTTCTTC. Its translation is CASSGGGSGDSYNEQFF. The chain carries TRBV7-9 and TRBJ2-1; D is perhaps TRBD2 (7 bases). The CDR3 totals 17 residues. V dropped 11 bases and J dropped 0 bases, with 23 bases sitting between them. Germline V gene data show CDR1 as SEHNR and CDR2 as FQNEAQ (reference sequence).

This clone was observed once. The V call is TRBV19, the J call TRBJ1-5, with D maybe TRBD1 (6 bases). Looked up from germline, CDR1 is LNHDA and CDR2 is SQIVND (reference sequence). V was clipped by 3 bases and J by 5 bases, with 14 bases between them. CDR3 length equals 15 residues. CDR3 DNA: TGTGCCAGTAGTATGAACTACAGGGTTGATCAGCCCCAGCATTTT. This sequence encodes CASSMNYRVDQPQHF.

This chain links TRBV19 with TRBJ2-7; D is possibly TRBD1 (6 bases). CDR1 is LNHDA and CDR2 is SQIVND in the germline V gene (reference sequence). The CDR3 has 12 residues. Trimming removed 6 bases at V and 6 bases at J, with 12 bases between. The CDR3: CASRGDTLEQYF. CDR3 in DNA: TGTGCCAGTAGGGGGGACACCCTCGAGCAGTACTTC.

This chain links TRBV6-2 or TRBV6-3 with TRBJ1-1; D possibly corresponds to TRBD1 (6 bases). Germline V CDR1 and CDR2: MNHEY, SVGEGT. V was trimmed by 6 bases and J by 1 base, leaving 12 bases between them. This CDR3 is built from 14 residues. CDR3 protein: CASSIGQQNTEAFF. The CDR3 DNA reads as TGTGCCAGCAGCATAGGACAGCAGAACACTGAAGCTTTCTTT.

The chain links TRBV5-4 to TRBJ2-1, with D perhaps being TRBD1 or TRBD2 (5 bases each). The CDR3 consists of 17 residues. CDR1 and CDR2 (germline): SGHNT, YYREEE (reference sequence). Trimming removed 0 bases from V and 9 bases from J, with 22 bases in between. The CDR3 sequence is CASSLEPGAGYRREQFF. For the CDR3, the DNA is TGTGCCAGCAGCTTGGAGCCCGGGGCAGGTTATCGTCGTGAGCAGTTCTTC.

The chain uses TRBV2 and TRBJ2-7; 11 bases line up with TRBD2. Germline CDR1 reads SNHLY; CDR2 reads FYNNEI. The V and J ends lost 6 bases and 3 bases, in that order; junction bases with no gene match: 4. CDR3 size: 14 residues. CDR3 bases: TGTGCCAGCAGGGCCGGGACTAGCGGCTACGAGCAGTACTTC. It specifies CASRAGTSGYEQYF.

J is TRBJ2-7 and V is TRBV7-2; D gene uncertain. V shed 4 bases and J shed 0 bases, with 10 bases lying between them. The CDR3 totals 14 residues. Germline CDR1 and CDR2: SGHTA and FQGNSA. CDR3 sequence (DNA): TGTGCCAGCAGCTCTCAGCCCTACTCCTACGAGCAGTACTTC. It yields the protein CASSSQPYSYEQYF.

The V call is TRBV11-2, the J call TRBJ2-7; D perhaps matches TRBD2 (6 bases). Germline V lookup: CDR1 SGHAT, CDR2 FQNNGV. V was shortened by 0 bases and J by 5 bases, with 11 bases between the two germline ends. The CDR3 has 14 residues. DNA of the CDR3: TGTGCCAGCAGCTTAGAACGCGGGGCGCACGAGCAGTACTTC. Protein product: CASSLERGAHEQYF.

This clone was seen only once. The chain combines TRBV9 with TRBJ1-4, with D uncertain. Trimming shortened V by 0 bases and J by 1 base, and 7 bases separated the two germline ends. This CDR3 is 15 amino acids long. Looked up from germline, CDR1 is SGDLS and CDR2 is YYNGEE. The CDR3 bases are TGTGCCAGCAGCGTAGGGGGTGAAACTAATGAAAAACTGTTTTTT. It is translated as CASSVGGETNEKLFF. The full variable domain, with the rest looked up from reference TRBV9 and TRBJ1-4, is DSGVTQTPKHLITATGQRVTLRCSPRSGDLSVYWYQQSLDQGLQFLIQYYNGEERAKGNILERFSAQQFPDLHSELNLSSLELGDSALYFCASSVGGETNEKLFFGSGTQLSVL.